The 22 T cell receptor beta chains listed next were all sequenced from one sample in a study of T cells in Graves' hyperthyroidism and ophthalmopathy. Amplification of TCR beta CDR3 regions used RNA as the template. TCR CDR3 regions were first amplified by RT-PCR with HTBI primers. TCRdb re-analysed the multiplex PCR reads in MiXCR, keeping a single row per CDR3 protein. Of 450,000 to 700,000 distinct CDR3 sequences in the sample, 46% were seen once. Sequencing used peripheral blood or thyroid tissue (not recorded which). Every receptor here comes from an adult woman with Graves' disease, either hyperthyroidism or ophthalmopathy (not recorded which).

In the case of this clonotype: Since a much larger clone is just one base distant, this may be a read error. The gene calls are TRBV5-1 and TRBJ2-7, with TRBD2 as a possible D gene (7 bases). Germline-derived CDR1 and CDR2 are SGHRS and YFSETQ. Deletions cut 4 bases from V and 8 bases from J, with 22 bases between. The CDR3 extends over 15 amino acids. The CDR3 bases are TGCGCCAGCAGCGAGGTGGCGGGGGCCCCCCTACAGCAGTACTTC. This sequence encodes CASSEVAGAPLQQYF.

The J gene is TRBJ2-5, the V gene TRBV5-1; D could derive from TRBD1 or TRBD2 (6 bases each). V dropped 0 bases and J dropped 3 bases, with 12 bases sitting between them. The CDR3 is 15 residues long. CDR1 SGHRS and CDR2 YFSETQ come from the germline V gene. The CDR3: CASSLGLGGEETQYF. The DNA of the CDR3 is TGCGCCAGCAGCTTGGGATTGGGGGGCGAAGAGACCCAGTACTTC.

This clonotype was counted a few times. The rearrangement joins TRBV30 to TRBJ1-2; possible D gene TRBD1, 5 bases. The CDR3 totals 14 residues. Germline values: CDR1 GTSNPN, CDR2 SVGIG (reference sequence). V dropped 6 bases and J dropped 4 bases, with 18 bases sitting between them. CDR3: CACRKGDLPYGYTF. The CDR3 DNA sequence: TGTGCCTGTCGAAAAGGGGACCTCCCCTATGGCTACACCTTC.

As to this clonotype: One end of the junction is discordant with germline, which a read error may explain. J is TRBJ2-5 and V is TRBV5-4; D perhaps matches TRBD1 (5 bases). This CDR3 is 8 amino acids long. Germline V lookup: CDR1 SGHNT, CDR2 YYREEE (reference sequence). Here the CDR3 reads CASSLRGF. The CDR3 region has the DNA TGTGCCAGCAGCTTGAGGGGATTC.

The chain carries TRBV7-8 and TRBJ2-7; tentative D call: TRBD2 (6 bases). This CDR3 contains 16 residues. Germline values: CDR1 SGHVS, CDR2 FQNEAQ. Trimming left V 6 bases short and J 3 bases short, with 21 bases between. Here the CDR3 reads CASSASGQMSYYEQYF. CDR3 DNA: TGTGCCAGCAGTGCGAGCGGGCAGATGTCCTACTACGAGCAGTACTTC.

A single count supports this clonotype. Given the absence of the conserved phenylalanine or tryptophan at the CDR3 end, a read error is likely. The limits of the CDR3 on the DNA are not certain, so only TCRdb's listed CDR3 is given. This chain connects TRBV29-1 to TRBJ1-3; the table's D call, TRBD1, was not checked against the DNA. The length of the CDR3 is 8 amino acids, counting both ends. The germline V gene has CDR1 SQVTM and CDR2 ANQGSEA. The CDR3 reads CSARGATL.

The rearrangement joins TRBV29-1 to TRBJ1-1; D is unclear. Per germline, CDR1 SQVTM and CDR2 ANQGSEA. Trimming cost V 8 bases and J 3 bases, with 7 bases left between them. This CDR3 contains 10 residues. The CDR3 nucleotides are TGCAGCTCCGGAGACACTGAAGCTTTCTTT. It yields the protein CSSGDTEAFF.

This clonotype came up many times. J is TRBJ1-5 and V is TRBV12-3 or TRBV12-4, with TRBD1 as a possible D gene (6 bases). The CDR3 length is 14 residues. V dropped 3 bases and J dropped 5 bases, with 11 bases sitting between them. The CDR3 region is CASSLDAGDQPQHF. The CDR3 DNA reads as TGTGCCAGCAGTTTGGATGCAGGGGATCAGCCCCAGCATTTT.

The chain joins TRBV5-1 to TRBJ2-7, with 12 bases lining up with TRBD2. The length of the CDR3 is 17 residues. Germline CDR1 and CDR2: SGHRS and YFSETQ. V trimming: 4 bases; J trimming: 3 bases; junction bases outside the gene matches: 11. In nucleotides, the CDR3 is TGCGCCAGCAGCCTGGGTTTGGGACTAGCGGGCCTCTACGAGCAGTACTTC. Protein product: CASSLGLGLAGLYEQYF.

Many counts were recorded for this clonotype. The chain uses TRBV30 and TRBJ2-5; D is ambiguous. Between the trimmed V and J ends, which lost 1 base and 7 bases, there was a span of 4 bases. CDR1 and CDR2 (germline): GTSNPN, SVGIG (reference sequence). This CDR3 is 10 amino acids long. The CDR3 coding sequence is TGTGCCTGGAGTGCGGGGACCCAGTACTTC. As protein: CAWSAGTQYF.

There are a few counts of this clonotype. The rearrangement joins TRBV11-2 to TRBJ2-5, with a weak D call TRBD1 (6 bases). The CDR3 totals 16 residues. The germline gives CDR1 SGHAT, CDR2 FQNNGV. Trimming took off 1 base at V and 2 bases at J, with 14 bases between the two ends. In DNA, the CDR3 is TGTGCCAGCAGCTTAGGGGGGCAGACTCCACAAGAGACCCAGTACTTC. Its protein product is CASSLGGQTPQETQYF.

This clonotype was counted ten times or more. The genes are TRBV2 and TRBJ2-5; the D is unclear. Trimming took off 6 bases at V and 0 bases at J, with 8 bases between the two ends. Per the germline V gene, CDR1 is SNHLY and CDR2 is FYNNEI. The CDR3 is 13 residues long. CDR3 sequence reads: CASSAPYQETQYF. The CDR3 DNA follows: TGTGCCAGCAGCGCCCCGTACCAAGAGACCCAGTACTTC.

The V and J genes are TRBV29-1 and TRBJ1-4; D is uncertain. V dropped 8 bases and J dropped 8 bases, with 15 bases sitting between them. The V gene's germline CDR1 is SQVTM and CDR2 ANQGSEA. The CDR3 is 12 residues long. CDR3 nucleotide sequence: TGCAGCTTATTCCCATCTCGGGAAAAACTGTTTTTT. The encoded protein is CSLFPSREKLFF.

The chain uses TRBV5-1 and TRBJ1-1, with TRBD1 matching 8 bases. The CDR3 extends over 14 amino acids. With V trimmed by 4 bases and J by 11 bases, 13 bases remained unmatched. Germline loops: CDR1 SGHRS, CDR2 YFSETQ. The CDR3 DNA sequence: TGCGCCAGCAGCCCGACAGGGGATTTTATGTATGCTTTCTTT. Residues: CASSPTGDFMYAFF.

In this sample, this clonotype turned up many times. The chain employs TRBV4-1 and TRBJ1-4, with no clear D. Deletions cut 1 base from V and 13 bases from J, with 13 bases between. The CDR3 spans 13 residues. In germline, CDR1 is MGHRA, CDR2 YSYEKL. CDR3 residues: CASSQVPGFGLFF. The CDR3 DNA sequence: TGCGCCAGCAGCCAAGTTCCGGGGTTCGGACTGTTTTTT.

The CDR3 DNA sequence: TGTGCCAGCAGGTTGACAGAAGGCTACACCTTC. Its translation: CASRLTEGYTF. The genes are TRBV28 and TRBJ1-2; the D gene is possibly TRBD1 (5 bases). The CDR3 consists of 11 residues. The V end lost 6 bases, the J end lost 8 bases, and 10 bases lay between the germline ends. The germline V gene encodes CDR1 MDHEN and CDR2 SYDVKM.

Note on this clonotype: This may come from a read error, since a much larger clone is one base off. This CDR3 reads CASSYLSLSGRRFDSYEQYF. CDR3 DNA sequence: TGTGCCAGCAGTTACTTATCGCTTAGCGGGAGGAGATTTGACTCCTACGAGCAGTACTTC. This chain links TRBV6-5 with TRBJ2-7; 10 bases align to TRBD2. The junction had 15 bases not matched to a gene; V was cut back by 1 base and J by 0 bases. Germline V CDR1 and CDR2: MNHEY, SVGAGI. The CDR3 has 20 amino acids.

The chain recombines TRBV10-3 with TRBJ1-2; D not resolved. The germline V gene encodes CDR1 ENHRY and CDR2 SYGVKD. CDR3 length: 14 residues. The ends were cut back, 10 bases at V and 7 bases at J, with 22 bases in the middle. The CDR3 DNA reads TGTGCCACCCTGGACTCGGGGTCTGAAGCTGGCTACACCTTC. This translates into CATLDSGSEAGYTF.

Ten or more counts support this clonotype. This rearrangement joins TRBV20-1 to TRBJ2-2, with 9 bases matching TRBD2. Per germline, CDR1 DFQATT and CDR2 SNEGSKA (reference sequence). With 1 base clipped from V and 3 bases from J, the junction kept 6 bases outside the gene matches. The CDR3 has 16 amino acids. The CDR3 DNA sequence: TGCAGTGCTAGAGGTGCGGGAGGGCCTGACACCGGGGAGCTGTTTTTT. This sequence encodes CSARGAGGPDTGELFF.

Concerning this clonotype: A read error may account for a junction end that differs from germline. In DNA, the CDR3 is TGTGCCAGCAGCTCTGAAATGAGCACTGAGGCTTTCTTT. Translated: CASSSEMSTEAFF. The chain joins TRBV7-9 to TRBJ1-1; D unresolved. The germline gives CDR1 SEHNR, CDR2 FQNEAQ (reference sequence). CDR3 size: 13 residues.

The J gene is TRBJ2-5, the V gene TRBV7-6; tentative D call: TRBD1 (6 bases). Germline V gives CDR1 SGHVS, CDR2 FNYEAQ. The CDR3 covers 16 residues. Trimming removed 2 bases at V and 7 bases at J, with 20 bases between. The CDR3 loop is CASSLNGGGLAGTQYF. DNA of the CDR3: TGTGCCAGCAGCTTAAATGGGGGCGGCCTAGCAGGGACCCAGTACTTC.

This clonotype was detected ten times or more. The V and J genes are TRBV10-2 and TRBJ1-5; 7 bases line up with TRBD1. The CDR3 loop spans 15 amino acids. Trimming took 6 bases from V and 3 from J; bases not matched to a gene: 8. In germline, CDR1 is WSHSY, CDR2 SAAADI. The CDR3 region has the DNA TGCGCCAGCAGACCGACAGGGATTTACAATCAGCCCCAGCATTTT. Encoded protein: CASRPTGIYNQPQHF.